This TCR beta chain originates from a study of T cells after yellow fever vaccination. General observations from the study: The secondary response was weaker but peaked faster, day 5 versus 15. Boosting was followed by the reappearance of most primary-vaccination clones (about 96% CD4, around 90% CD8).

This clonotype was counted between two and nine times. Its antigen is not identified. The CDR3 has 13 residues. CDR1 and CDR2 (germline): LNHDA, SQIVND (reference sequence). V was trimmed by 4 bases and J by 4 bases, leaving 10 bases between them. One entry per CDR3 protein results from TCRdb running MiXCR on the 5' RACE reads. The sample lists about 320,000 distinct CDR3 sequences, around a tenth seen once, with about 3.5% in the top ten. This chain connects TRBV19 to TRBJ2-5; D might be TRBD2 (6 bases). This clonotype originated in a man between 18 and 35 years old who received the YFV17D yellow fever vaccine. The material was CD4+ T cells sorted from PBMCs, obtained 45 days after the yellow fever booster vaccination. CDR3 nucleotides: TGTGCCAGTAGTAGGCACGGGGGAGAGACCCAGTACTTC. As protein: CASSRHGGETQYF. The full variable domain, with the rest looked up from reference TRBV19 and TRBJ2-5, is DGGITQSPKYLFRKEGQNVTLSCEQNLNHDAMYWYRQDPGQGLRLIYYSQIVNDFQKGDIAEGYSVSREKKESFPLTVTSAQKNPTAFYLCASSRHGGETQYFGPGTRLLVL.